This T cell receptor beta chain was identified in a study of T cell repertoires in cytomegalovirus infection. Study in general: Newly reported HLA-C-restricted and thoroughly characterized HLA-B-restricted CMV epitopes were employed. Public TCR beta signatures marked donors with CMV infection and the matching HLA. Findings of the study overall: CMV-specific TCR beta clonotypes restricted by HLA-C were the ones dominating the ex vivo response.

This clonotype has more than one count but fewer than ten. The antigen is not known. The CDR3 runs 15 residues. With V trimmed by 7 bases and J by 3 bases, 7 bases remained unmatched. TCRdb re-analysed the reads in MiXCR, keeping a single row per CDR3 protein. The top ten clones hold about 56% of a sample with about 150,000 distinct CDR3 sequences, more than 30% of them seen once. The source is a human donor in good health (CMV status not recorded). Some clones in this sample may be carry-over from other donors' samples. The sequencing used CD8+ T cells from cultured PBMCs, collected from culture after CMV antigen stimulation. This chain links TRBV12-3 or TRBV12-4 with TRBJ2-7, with 12 bases identical to TRBD1. The chain's CDR3 is CASTEGQGANYEQYF. The CDR3 DNA is TGTGCCAGCACCGAGGGACAGGGGGCCAACTACGAGCAGTACTTC.